A selection of T cell receptor beta chains follows, all from one sample in a study of early T cells in non-severe SARS-CoV-2 infection. TCRdb independently ran MiXCR on the 5' RACE reads; one entry per CDR3 protein. The top ten hold about 12% of the sample, which has around 79,000 distinct CDR3 sequences, about 11% seen once. The input for sequencing was whole blood, taken at baseline. All receptors come from an adult who was a healthcare worker with PCR-confirmed SARS-CoV-2 infection or an uninfected control (not recorded which). Each CDR3 is given with its conserved first and last residue. A D gene is named only where the DNA matches it firmly. The size entry is marked missing in some rows and otherwise reads once, few, many or a size class.

NA | TRBJ2-5 | NA | TRBV7-7 | CASSAGLGTGETQYF | TGTGCCAGCAGCGCTGGGCTAGGCACGGGGGAGACCCAGTACTTC
TRBD1 | TRBJ1-1 | many | TRBV29-1 | CSVADRDNTEAFF | TGCAGCGTCGCTGACAGGGACAACACTGAAGCTTTCTTT
NA | TRBJ2-1 | few | TRBV7-3 | CASSLRDSSYNEQFF | TGTGCCAGCAGCTTAAGGGACTCCTCCTACAATGAGCAGTTCTTC
NA | TRBJ2-3 | few | TRBV7-9 | CAGGGDTQYF | TGTGCCGGGGGCGGGGATACGCAGTATTTT
TRBD2 | TRBJ2-4 | few | TRBV29-1 | CSVSAGVAKNIQYF | TGCAGCGTTTCGGCGGGAGTAGCCAAAAACATTCAGTACTTC
NA | TRBJ2-1 | many | TRBV12-3/TRBV12-4 | CASTHSTGTGVF | TGTGCCAGCACTCACTCAACCGGGACTGGAGTCTTC
TRBD1 | TRBJ1-1 | NA | TRBV7-2 | CASSSRTGPEAFF | TGTGCCAGCAGCTCCCGGACAGGACCTGAAGCTTTCTTT
NA | TRBJ1-1 | NA | TRBV2 | CASSEYGREAFF | TGTGCCAGCAGTGAATATGGCAGAGAAGCTTTCTTT
TRBD1 | TRBJ2-4 | many | TRBV6-2/TRBV6-3 | CASSRRGQVDIQYF | TGTGCCAGCTCGAGGCGGGGACAGGTGGACATTCAGTACTTC
TRBD1 | TRBJ1-6 | few | TRBV14 | CASSQTAGTVNSPLHF | TGTGCCAGCAGCCAGACCGCCGGGACAGTTAATTCACCCCTCCACTTT
NA | TRBJ1-4 | NA | TRBV7-2 | CASSFKGVEEKLFF | TGTGCCAGCAGCTTCAAGGGGGTGGAGGAAAAACTGTTTTTT
NA | TRBJ1-1 | many | TRBV18 | CASSNTANTEAFF | TGTGCCAGCTCTAATACAGCGAACACTGAAGCTTTCTTT
NA | TRBJ2-3 | once | TRBV7-2 | CASRGATDTQYF | TGTGCCAGCCGGGGGGCTACAGATACGCAGTATTTT
NA | TRBJ1-4 | few | TRBV7-6 | CASGPGFNEKLFF | TGTGCCAGCGGTCCGGGCTTTAATGAAAAACTGTTTTTT
TRBD2 | TRBJ2-1 | few | TRBV9 | CASGGLEGEQFF | TGTGCCAGCGGGGGACTAGAAGGCGAGCAGTTCTTC
NA | TRBJ1-5 | NA | TRBV20-1 | CSARGPAIGDLSNQPQHF | TGCAGTGCTAGAGGTCCGGCAATAGGGGACCTCAGCAATCAGCCCCAGCATTTT
TRBD1 | TRBJ1-1 | few | TRBV11-1 | CASSNRQGLNTEAFF | TGTGCCAGCAGCAACCGACAGGGATTGAACACTGAAGCTTTCTTT
TRBD1 | TRBJ1-1 | NA | TRBV28 | CASSHQTGRGTEAFF | TGTGCCAGCAGTCACCAGACAGGGAGGGGGACTGAAGCTTTCTTT
TRBD2 | TRBJ2-3 | few | TRBV6-1 | CASSEGGGHTDTQYF | TGTGCCAGCAGTGAGGGCGGGGGGCACACAGATACGCAGTATTTT
NA | TRBJ1-5 | many | TRBV5-6 | CASSLFRDQPQHF | TGTGCCAGCAGCTTGTTCAGGGACCAGCCCCAGCATTTT
NA | TRBJ2-5 | few | TRBV7-2 | CASSLEKGRETQYF | TGTGCCAGCAGCTTAGAGAAGGGTCGGGAGACCCAGTACTTC
NA | TRBJ2-7 | NA | TRBV3-1 | CASSHGHLRWYF | TGTGCCAGCAGCCACGGACATCTAAGGTGGTACTTC
TRBD2 | TRBJ2-1 | NA | TRBV5-6 | CASSLGDVGLAGGEQFF | TGTGCCAGCAGCTTGGGGGATGTTGGACTAGCGGGCGGGGAGCAGTTCTTC
TRBD1 | TRBJ2-2 | NA | TRBV5-1 | CASSFTGGGTGELFF | TGCGCCAGCAGCTTCACAGGGGGAGGCACCGGGGAGCTGTTTTTT
TRBD1 | TRBJ1-2 | many | TRBV6-5 | CASSRQGRSYTF | TGTGCCAGCAGTCGACAGGGCAGAAGCTACACCTTC
NA | TRBJ1-2 | NA | TRBV7-2 | CASSLAGANYGYTF | TGTGCCAGCAGCTTAGCTGGGGCTAACTATGGCTACACCTTC
NA | TRBJ2-7 | NA | TRBV28 | CASSLTGTVCEQYF | TGTGCCAGCAGTTTGACGGGAACTGTCTGCGAGCAGTACTTC
NA | TRBJ1-3 | many | TRBV6-1 | CASSEAAEGGNTIYF | TGTGCCAGCAGTGAAGCTGCGGAGGGGGGAAACACCATATATTTT
NA | TRBJ2-2 | medium-sized | TRBV4-1 | CASSQALNTGELFF | TGCGCCAGCAGCCAAGCGCTTAACACCGGGGAGCTGTTTTTT
TRBD1 | TRBJ1-1 | NA | TRBV7-3 | CASSSGTDSFF | TGTGCCAGCAGCTCAGGGACAGATTCTTTCTTT
TRBD1 | TRBJ1-2 | few | TRBV5-1 | CASSLPGQGRDGYTF | TGCGCCAGCAGCCTACCGGGACAGGGGCGCGATGGCTACACCTTC
NA | TRBJ2-1 | many | TRBV30 | CAWTRRNNEQFF | TGTGCCTGGACACGACGGAACAATGAGCAGTTCTTC